The clone carrying this T cell receptor beta chain was observed a handful of times. Trimming stripped 2 bases from V and 1 base from J, with 10 bases between. The CDR3 is 15 residues long. Germline V gene data show CDR1 as SGHTA and CDR2 as FQGNSA. Study processing details: The assay estimated nucleated cells by amplifying reference gene primers. The method was immunoSEQ multiplex PCR; TCRdb's version includes in-frame clones alone and lacks a portion of them. The V and J calls and clone size come from that table; D and trimming were worked out from the DNA. The sample has some 170,000 clones; about 81% are singletons. These data are taken from a study of blood T cell repertoires in COVID-19. The overall study: Whether acute or convalescent, the COVID-19 samples came from the United States, Italy and Spain. From T cells, B-cell-depleted T cells, or PBMCs came the material, which was cDNA or gDNA.

Sequences were obtained from peripheral blood. The clonotype originates from an older woman with acute or convalescent COVID-19. This sequence joins TRBV7-2 and TRBJ2-3; no reliable D call. The chain's CDR3 is CASSLFGPGTDTQYF. CDR3 nucleotide sequence: TGTGCCAGCAGCTTATTTGGTCCGGGCACAGATACGCAGTATTTT.